The rows below give T cell receptor beta chains drawn from one sample of a study of cytomegalovirus exposure and HLA in healthy donors. Using immunoSEQ multiplex PCR, the repertoire was profiled, and TCRdb retains in-frame clones only, with some absent. The sample includes under 250,000 clones, roughly 84% of them seen just once. Sequenced sample: PBMCs. These receptors originate from a man in his fifties or sixties in good health and CMV-seronegative. Each CDR3 is given with its conserved first and last residue. D genes are given only for firm matches. Size is omitted from some rows. Given values are once, few, many or a class for expanded clones.

j_call	clone_size	v_call	d_call	cdr3_nt	cdr3_aa
TRBJ1-5	-	TRBV4-2	-	TGTGCCAGCAGCCAAGGCATGGAGCAGCCCCAGCATTTT	CASSQGMEQPQHF
TRBJ2-5	-	TRBV5-4	TRBD1	TGTGCCAGCAGCTCCGGGACAGGGGGATATCAAGAGACCCAGTACTTC	CASSSGTGGYQETQYF
TRBJ2-7	-	TRBV27	TRBD2	TGTGCCAGCAGTTTAACGCCCAGCGGGAGGTATTACGAGCAGTACTTC	CASSLTPSGRYYEQYF
TRBJ1-4	-	TRBV27	TRBD1	TGTGCCAGCAGTTTATTGACAGGGGGTGGTGAAAAACTGTTTTTT	CASSLLTGGGEKLFF
TRBJ2-7	-	TRBV6-6	TRBD1	TGTGCCAGCAGTCGGACAGGGGCAGGGGAGCAGTACTTC	CASSRTGAGEQYF
TRBJ1-2	-	TRBV28	-	TGTGCCAGCAGTCCGGCCGACAGGATCTATGGCTACACCTTC	CASSPADRIYGYTF
TRBJ1-4	-	TRBV7-9	-	TGTGCCAGCAGCTTAAGTCTAGAAATACTGTTTTTT	CASSLSLEILFF
TRBJ2-3	-	TRBV27	-	TGTGCCAGCAGGGTTCAGGGAAATATAATGGATACGCAGTATTTT	CASRVQGNIMDTQYF
TRBJ1-1	-	TRBV6-5	TRBD1	TGTGCCAGCAGTTACTCCCGACAGGGGAGCGGTGAAGCTTTCTTT	CASSYSRQGSGEAFF
TRBJ2-1	-	TRBV7-2	TRBD2	TGTGCCAGCAGCCCCCCCCGTGGACTAGCGCTTTACAATGAGCAGTTCTTC	CASSPPRGLALYNEQFF
TRBJ2-2	-	TRBV30	TRBD1	TGTGCCTGGGCCGGGACAGGGCTTTCCGGGGAGCTGTTTTTT	CAWAGTGLSGELFF
TRBJ2-2	-	TRBV19	-	TGTGCCAGTAGTATAATTAGCACCGGGGAGCTGTTTTTT	CASSIISTGELFF
TRBJ1-5	-	TRBV7-3	-	TGTGCCAGCAGCTTAAATGGACAAAGAAATCAGCCCCAGCATTTT	CASSLNGQRNQPQHF
TRBJ2-7	-	TRBV5-1	-	TGCGCCAGCAGCATCCTCCCACGGGGGTCTTCCTACGAGCAGTACTTC	CASSILPRGSSYEQYF
TRBJ1-1	-	TRBV14	-	TGTGCCAGCAGCCCCCTGGTGCAGGGCCCTGAAGCTTTCTTT	CASSPLVQGPEAFF
TRBJ2-2	few	TRBV7-9	TRBD2	TGTGCCAGCAGCTTAGCTGAGGGACTAAAGGTGTTTTTT	CASSLAEGLKVFF
TRBJ2-3	-	TRBV2	-	TGTGCCAGCAGTATAAGCACAGATACGCAGTATTTT	CASSISTDTQYF
TRBJ1-1	few	TRBV5-4	-	TGTGCCAGCAGCTTGCCGTACGGGACACCTGAAGCTTTCTTT	CASSLPYGTPEAFF
TRBJ2-7	-	TRBV28	TRBD1	TGTGCCAGCACTACAGGGGGCAACTACGAGCAGTACTTC	CASTTGGNYEQYF
TRBJ2-7	-	TRBV30	TRBD2	TGTGCCTGGATGAAAACTAGCGGGAGGTACGAGCAGTACTTC	CAWMKTSGRYEQYF
TRBJ2-7	-	TRBV4-1	-	TGCGCCAGCAGCCGGGGGACGGCGGGGACCCTAAGCGAGCAGTACTTC	CASSRGTAGTLSEQYF
TRBJ2-7	-	TRBV2	TRBD2	TGTGCCAGCAGATGGGGACTAGCGGGACAGGAGCAGTACTTC	CASRWGLAGQEQYF